The 7 T cell receptor beta chains presented below share a single source sample, sequenced in a study of shared clonotypes between healthy human individuals. Assay: immunoSEQ multiplex PCR; the TCRdb copy retains only in-frame clones and omits some. Among about 2 million clones, 85% to 95% were seen once, and the ten largest hold under 0.15%. Sequencing was carried out using naive CD4+ T cells sorted from blood. Subset in this sample: CD45RA+ positively selected. The receptors were sampled from a man in his late teens or twenties in good health.

The chain has TRBV5-4 and TRBJ2-3; 7 bases align to TRBD1. The V and J ends lost 5 bases and 4 bases, in that order; junction bases with no gene match: 7. Germline V lookup: CDR1 SGHNT, CDR2 YYREEE (reference sequence). The CDR3 runs 14 residues. The CDR3 DNA reads TGTGCCAGCAGTCGGGCCACAGGGGCAGATACGCAGTATTTT. Amino acid sequence: CASSRATGADTQYF.

This chain connects TRBV27 to TRBJ1-6; D gene unclear. Trimming stripped 3 bases from V and 10 bases from J, with 13 bases between. The CDR3 consists of 14 residues. The germline V gene has CDR1 MNHEY and CDR2 SMNVEV (reference sequence). The CDR3 protein is CASSFAGAISPLHF. In nucleotides, the CDR3 is TGTGCCAGCAGTTTCGCGGGAGCTATCTCACCCCTCCACTTT.

V is TRBV30 and J is TRBJ2-7; the D gene is possibly TRBD2 (6 bases). There are 14 residues in the CDR3. Germline V gene lookup returns CDR1 GTSNPN and CDR2 SVGIG (reference sequence). V was shortened by 3 bases and J by 2 bases, with 14 bases between the two germline ends. The CDR3 DNA sequence: TGTGCCTGGAGGCCTGGGGCGGGGACCTACGAGCAGTACTTC. This codes for CAWRPGAGTYEQYF.

The V gene is TRBV2, the J gene TRBJ2-1; 7 positions match TRBD2. Germline V CDR1 and CDR2: SNHLY, FYNNEI. With V trimmed by 3 bases and J by 2 bases, 1 base remained unmatched. The CDR3 runs to 14 residues. The CDR3 DNA reads TGTGCCAGCAGTGAGACTAGCCCCTACAATGAGCAGTTCTTC. It translates to CASSETSPYNEQFF.

The chain combines TRBV19 with TRBJ2-1, with D uncertain. CDR3 length equals 14 residues. CDR1 and CDR2 from the germline V gene are LNHDA and SQIVND (reference sequence). V lost 5 bases and J 3 bases, leaving 11 bases between the germline ends. In DNA, the CDR3 is TGTGCCAGTAGTCCCACCGACGGCTACAATGAGCAGTTCTTC. Translating it yields CASSPTDGYNEQFF.

In the case of this clone: Other nucleotide sequences from this sample produce the same CDR3. V is TRBV7-2 and J is TRBJ1-3; weak D call: TRBD1 (5 bases). The germline V gene has CDR1 SGHTA and CDR2 FQGNSA. V shed 5 bases and J shed 0 bases, with 11 bases lying between them. This CDR3 contains 15 residues. CDR3 protein: CASSPGRSSGNTIYF. The DNA for the CDR3 is TGTGCCAGCAGCCCGGGACGCTCCTCTGGAAACACCATATATTTT.

This rearrangement joins TRBV7-8 to TRBJ2-1; the D gene could be TRBD1 or TRBD2 (5 bases each). V dropped 5 bases and J dropped 8 bases, with 16 bases sitting between them. The germline gives CDR1 SGHVS, CDR2 FQNEAQ. The CDR3 is 14 residues long. DNA for the CDR3: TGTGCCAGCAGCCCTCGGAAAGGGACCCATGAGCAGTTCTTC. Its translation: CASSPRKGTHEQFF.